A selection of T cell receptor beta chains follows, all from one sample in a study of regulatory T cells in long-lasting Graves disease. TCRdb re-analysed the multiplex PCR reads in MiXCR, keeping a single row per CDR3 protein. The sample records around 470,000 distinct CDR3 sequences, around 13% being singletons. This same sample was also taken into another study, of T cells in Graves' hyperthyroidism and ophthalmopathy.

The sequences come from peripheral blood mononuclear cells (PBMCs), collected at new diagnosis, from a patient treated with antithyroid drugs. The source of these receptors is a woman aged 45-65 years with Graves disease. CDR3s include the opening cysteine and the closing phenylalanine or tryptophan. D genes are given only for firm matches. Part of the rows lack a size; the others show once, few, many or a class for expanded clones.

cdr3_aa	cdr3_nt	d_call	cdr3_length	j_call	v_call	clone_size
CASSQGIQPQHF	TGTGCCAGCAGCCAGGGTATACAGCCCCAGCATTTT	.	12	TRBJ1-5	TRBV3-1	many
CASSFALAGTDTQYF	TGTGCCAGCAGCTTTGCACTAGCGGGCACAGATACGCAGTATTTT	TRBD2	15	TRBJ2-3	TRBV11-2	many
CASSEGDTYTGELFF	TGTGCCAGCAGCGAGGGAGACACATACACCGGGGAGCTGTTTTTT	.	15	TRBJ2-2	TRBV3-1	.
CASSYQGVGNEQFF	TGTGCCAGCAGTTATCAGGGGGTAGGCAATGAGCAGTTCTTC	TRBD1	14	TRBJ2-1	TRBV27	many
CSARRGEASSYEQYF	TGCAGTGCTAGAAGGGGGGAGGCCAGCTCCTACGAGCAGTACTTC	.	15	TRBJ2-7	TRBV20-1	many
CATMGSGKYNEQFF	TGTGCCACCATGGGAAGCGGGAAGTACAATGAGCAGTTCTTC	TRBD2	14	TRBJ2-1	TRBV24-1	few
CASGGANTEAFF	TGTGCCTCGGGGGGGGCGAACACTGAAGCTTTCTTT	.	12	TRBJ1-1	TRBV27	few
CASSQDPVGRQPQHF	TGTGCCAGCAGCCAAGATCCAGTAGGTCGCCAGCCCCAGCATTTT	.	15	TRBJ1-5	TRBV3-1	many
CASSFPSSTSSSYNEQFF	TGTGCCAGCAGCTTCCCTAGCAGCACTTCTAGCTCCTACAATGAGCAGTTCTTC	.	18	TRBJ2-1	TRBV5-5	.
CASFSGGSYEQYF	TGTGCCAGTTTTTCGGGGGGATCCTACGAGCAGTACTTC	TRBD2	13	TRBJ2-7	TRBV5-6	.
CASSLLRLGQGAFMNTEAFF	TGTGCCAGCAGCTTACTAAGGCTGGGACAGGGGGCTTTCATGAACACTGAAGCTTTCTTT	TRBD1	20	TRBJ1-1	TRBV7-6	few
CASSPRPSYGYTF	TGCGCCAGCAGCCCTAGGCCCTCCTATGGCTACACCTTC	.	13	TRBJ1-2	TRBV5-1	.
CASSSDRDRAPLHF	TGTGCCAGCAGTTCGGACAGGGATCGTGCACCCCTCCACTTT	TRBD1	14	TRBJ1-6	TRBV27	.
CASSSKTGKHSGANVLTF	TGTGCCAGCAGTTCTAAGACAGGAAAGCACTCTGGGGCCAACGTCCTGACTTTC	.	18	TRBJ2-6	TRBV28	.